The next 29 T cell receptor beta chains were all read from a single sample in a study of T-cell reconstitution after alpha-beta-depleted transplantation in children. Unique molecular identifiers tagged the TCRbeta library. TCRdb recomputed calls from the PCR reads with MiXCR, one row per CDR3 protein. The sample shows hundreds of thousands of distinct CDR3 sequences, about an eighth of them seen only once. This material consisted of PBMCs, taken before TCRalphabeta/CD19-depleted stem cell transplant. The receptors derive from a girl aged 2-9 years with congenital amegakaryocytic thrombocytopenia, due to receive a stem cell transplant.

The chain couples TRBV20-1 to TRBJ2-5; 8 bases agree with TRBD1. The CDR3 contains 14 residues. Germline V gene data show CDR1 as DFQATT and CDR2 as SNEGSKA (reference sequence). The junction had 11 bases not matched to a gene; V was cut back by 6 bases and J by 5 bases. CDR3 in amino acids: CSAKVAGGPETQYF. In DNA form, the CDR3 reads TGCAGTGCCAAGGTGGCAGGGGGCCCGGAGACCCAGTACTTC.

This clonotype was counted at least ten times. The V call is TRBV12-3 or TRBV12-4, the J call TRBJ2-3; 9 nucleotides line up with TRBD2. Germline trimming cut 7 bases from V and 2 bases from J; bases unmatched to any gene: 7. The CDR3 is made up of 15 amino acids. The CDR3 reads CASIISGRNTDTQYF. The CDR3 DNA sequence: TGTGCCAGCATTATCAGCGGGAGGAACACAGATACGCAGTATTTT.

This clonotype was found many times. The V call is TRBV20-1, the J call TRBJ2-7; TRBD1 agrees at 10 bases. The CDR3 has 12 amino acids. V lost 6 bases, J lost 7 bases, and 6 bases stayed unmatched. From germline, CDR1 is DFQATT and CDR2 SNEGSKA (reference sequence). The CDR3 bases are TGCAGTGCGGGGACAGGGGAAGTTGAGCAGTACTTC. Translation: CSAGTGEVEQYF.

This clonotype was observed a few times. The CDR3 DNA sequence: TGTGCCAGCTCACCACGACAGGGTTATCGTGGCTACACCTTC. It is translated as CASSPRQGYRGYTF. The V and J genes are TRBV18 and TRBJ1-2; TRBD1 agrees at 7 bases. This CDR3 has 14 amino acids. Germline CDR1 and CDR2: KGHSH and LQKENI. J lost 7 bases, V lost 1 base, and 6 bases had no gene match.

V is TRBV18 and J is TRBJ2-3, with 9 bases matching TRBD2. CDR3 size: 15 residues. Germline assignment: CDR1 KGHSH and CDR2 LQKENI. Trimming at V came to 1 base and at J to 3 bases, leaving 2 bases not matched to a gene. CDR3 in DNA: TGTGCCAGCTCACCACTAGCGGGAGAAACAGATACGCAGTATTTT. It yields the protein CASSPLAGETDTQYF.

Remarks on this clonotype: One end of the junction fails to match germline, which may point to a read error. The chain employs TRBV11-3 and TRBJ2-7; weak D call: TRBD1 (6 bases). The CDR3 runs 12 residues. Looked up from germline, CDR1 is SGHNT and CDR2 is YENEEA. The CDR3: CASSFTGHEQDF. The CDR3 coding sequence is TGTGCCAGCAGCTTTACAGGGCACGAGCAGGACTTC.

This clonotype was detected a few times. The chain carries TRBV21-1 and TRBJ2-5; TRBD2 is the table's D call, not checked against the DNA. TRBV21-1 is classified as a pseudogene. This CDR3 is built from 18 residues. The CDR3 DNA follows: TGTGCCCAACTCTCAAGCTCCTTTAGCGGGAACGGTGAAGAGACCCAGTACTTC. Its translation is CAQLSSSFSGNGEETQYF.

This sequence joins TRBV7-9 and TRBJ2-1; 9 bases line up with TRBD2. The CDR3 runs to 14 residues. Losses at the gene ends were 3 bases for V and 6 bases for J; bases not matched to a gene: 3. Per the germline V gene, CDR1 is SEHNR and CDR2 is FQNEAQ (reference sequence). CDR3 region: CASSFASGTNEQFF. The CDR3 nucleotides are TGTGCCAGCAGCTTCGCTAGCGGGACCAATGAGCAGTTCTTC.

This chain links TRBV2 with TRBJ2-7; maybe TRBD2 (6 bases). V was pared by 7 bases and J by 6 bases, with 16 bases between. Germline-derived CDR1 and CDR2 are SNHLY and FYNNEI. The CDR3 runs 13 residues. The CDR3 coding sequence is TGTGCCAGCATCGAGAGACTACTAGCCGAGCAGTACTTC. Its translation: CASIERLLAEQYF. The full variable domain, rest sourced from reference TRBV2 and TRBJ2-7, is EPEVTQTPSHQVTQMGQEVILRCVPISNHLYFYWYRQILGQKVEFLVSFYNNEISEKSEIFDDQFSVERPDGSNFTLKIRSTKLEDSAMYFCASIERLLAEQYFGPGTRLTVT.

This clonotype was found a few times. This sequence joins TRBV2 and TRBJ2-5; TRBD1 matches 7 bases. Germline values: CDR1 SNHLY, CDR2 FYNNEI. This CDR3 has 13 residues. The junction had 6 bases not matched to a gene; V was cut back by 6 bases and J by 5 bases. The CDR3 spells CASSLTGPETQYF. Written as DNA, the CDR3 is TGTGCCAGCAGCTTGACAGGGCCTGAGACCCAGTACTTC.

There are many counts of this clonotype. J is TRBJ1-1 and V is TRBV12-3 or TRBV12-4, with D tentatively TRBD1 (6 bases). This CDR3 is built from 15 residues. Trimming stripped 3 bases from V and 0 bases from J, with 11 bases between. CDR3 amino acids: CASSLIGQLNTEAFF. The CDR3 DNA reads as TGTGCCAGCAGTTTGATTGGACAGCTGAACACTGAAGCTTTCTTT.

This clonotype was detected only a few times. This chain links TRBV29-1 with TRBJ2-2, with D unresolved. CDR1 and CDR2 (germline): SQVTM, ANQGSEA. The CDR3 is 14 amino acids. Trimming stripped 6 bases from V and 1 base from J, with 12 bases between. The CDR3 nucleotides read TGCAGCGTCAGCCCCCGACTGAACACCGGGGAGCTGTTTTTT. Protein sequence: CSVSPRLNTGELFF.

A few counts support this clonotype. The chain employs TRBV30 and TRBJ2-3, with D possibly TRBD2 on 5 matching bases. Germline V gene data show CDR1 as GTSNPN and CDR2 as SVGIG (reference sequence). There are 13 residues in the CDR3. V gave up 4 bases and J gave up 4 bases, with 12 bases separating them. The CDR3 sequence: CAWTERGSDTQYF. For the CDR3, the DNA is TGTGCCTGGACAGAGAGAGGGTCAGATACGCAGTATTTT.

This clonotype was detected ten times or more. The chain is built from TRBV10-3 and TRBJ2-2, with 11 bases fitting TRBD1. Germline assignment: CDR1 ENHRY and CDR2 SYGVKD. The CDR3 loop spans 16 amino acids. With 4 bases clipped from V and 5 bases from J, the junction kept 6 bases outside the gene matches. CDR3 sequence: CAISVTGQGATGELFF. As DNA, the CDR3 is TGTGCCATCAGTGTGACAGGACAGGGGGCTACCGGGGAGCTGTTTTTT.

This clonotype showed up many times. The chain couples TRBV29-1 to TRBJ2-1; a possible D gene is TRBD2 (6 bases). Germline values: CDR1 SQVTM, CDR2 ANQGSEA. The CDR3 length is 16 residues. V dropped 2 bases and J dropped 3 bases, with 17 bases sitting between them. The CDR3 sequence: CSVETSLAKDYNEQFF. In DNA form, the CDR3 reads TGCAGCGTTGAAACGTCTCTAGCGAAGGACTACAATGAGCAGTTCTTC.

This clonotype was counted many times. The chain links TRBV7-9 to TRBJ2-2; TRBD1 is a possible D gene (5 bases). The CDR3 covers 15 residues. From germline, CDR1 is SEHNR and CDR2 FQNEAQ (reference sequence). V lost 4 bases, J lost 1 base, and 10 bases lay in between. CDR3 in DNA: TGTGCCAGCAGCTACGGACACTTGAACACCGGGGAGCTGTTTTTT. Translation: CASSYGHLNTGELFF.

On this clonotype: A far larger clone is only one base removed, so a read error is likely. This chain links TRBV10-3 with TRBJ2-7, with TRBD2 matching over 10 bases. CDR3 length: 14 amino acids. Germline V lookup: CDR1 ENHRY, CDR2 SYGVKD. Here the CDR3 reads CAISGTSGSYEQSF. In nucleotides, the CDR3 is TGTGCCATCAGTGGGACTAGCGGATCCTACGAGCAGTCCTTC.

The sample holds many counts of this clonotype. The chain links TRBV7-6 to TRBJ2-7; 10 bases are shared with TRBD2. CDR1 is SGHVS and CDR2 is FNYEAQ in the germline V gene. The CDR3 sequence is 15 residues long. V dropped 1 base and J dropped 6; count of bases not matched to a gene: 6. CDR3 in amino acids: CASSLGPSGSTEQYF. CDR3 bases: TGTGCCAGCAGCTTAGGGCCTAGCGGGAGTACCGAGCAGTACTTC.

The rearrangement joins TRBV7-9 to TRBJ2-5; perhaps TRBD2 as D (6 bases). CDR3 length: 14 residues. In germline, CDR1 is SEHNR, CDR2 FQNEAQ (reference sequence). Trimming took off 1 base at V and 7 bases at J, with 13 bases between the two ends. The CDR3 DNA is TGTGCCAGCAGCTTAGTACTGGCAGCGGGGACCCAGTACTTC. Translated: CASSLVLAAGTQYF.

The rearrangement joins TRBV11-1 to TRBJ2-5; 10 bases are a match to TRBD2. The CDR3 runs to 18 residues. CDR1 is SGHAT, CDR2 FQDESV, per germline (reference sequence). The V segment lost 4 bases and the J segment 4 bases; nucleotides outside the gene matches: 15. CDR3 amino acids: CASSSTRSLGLARETQYF. The CDR3 nucleotides are TGTGCCAGCAGCTCGACCCGTTCTTTGGGACTAGCGAGAGAGACCCAGTACTTC.

This clonotype was seen many times. This sequence joins TRBV12-3 or TRBV12-4 and TRBJ1-5, with a tentative D call TRBD1 (5 bases). This CDR3 comprises 15 residues. V gave up 6 bases and J gave up 2 bases, with 14 bases separating them. CDR3 coding DNA: TGTGCCAGCAGCGGGACTGAACCTCGCAATCAGCCCCAGCATTTT. Its translation is CASSGTEPRNQPQHF.

This clonotype showed up many times. The V gene is TRBV2, the J gene TRBJ1-1; TRBD1 might be the D (5 bases). Trimming pared 3 bases from V and 8 bases from J, leaving 10 bases between. CDR3 size: 12 residues. CDR1 and CDR2 (germline): SNHLY, FYNNEI. CDR3: CASSDRVVEAFF. As DNA, the CDR3 is TGTGCCAGCAGTGACAGGGTAGTAGAAGCTTTCTTT.

This chain uses TRBV20-1 with TRBJ1-1; D is perhaps TRBD1 (5 bases). The germline CDR1 and CDR2 sequences are DFQATT and SNEGSKA (reference sequence). This CDR3 spans 12 amino acids. Trimming pared 5 bases from V and 7 bases from J, leaving 14 bases between. The CDR3 DNA is TGCAGTGCTGGGGGAGGGGCCTTTGAAGCTTTCTTT. This translates into CSAGGGAFEAFF.

This clonotype was picked up many times. The chain couples TRBV18 to TRBJ2-7, with D uncertain. Germline values: CDR1 KGHSH, CDR2 LQKENI. Deletions cut 8 bases from V and 4 bases from J, with 15 bases between. The CDR3 loop spans 13 amino acids. The CDR3 spells CASSPPASYEQYF. CDR3 nucleotides: TGTGCCAGCAGCCCCCCGGCGAGTTACGAGCAGTACTTC. The full variable domain, completed using reference TRBV18 and TRBJ2-7, is NAGVMQNPRHLVRRRGQEARLRCSPMKGHSHVYWYRQLPEEGLKFMVYLQKENIIDESGMPKERFSAEFPKEGPSILRIQQVVRGDSAAYFCASSPPASYEQYFGPGTRLTVT.

This clonotype was picked up a small number of times. The chain recombines TRBV12-3 or TRBV12-4 with TRBJ2-3, with 8 bases that match TRBD2. The junction had 4 bases not matched to a gene; V was cut back by 5 bases and J by 3 bases. CDR3 length equals 14 residues. In DNA form, the CDR3 reads TGTGCCAGCAGTGAGATAGCGGGGACAGATACGCAGTATTTT. This sequence encodes CASSEIAGTDTQYF.

This clonotype was picked up a small number of times. The chain uses TRBV27 and TRBJ1-1, with D tentatively TRBD1 (5 bases). Germline V gene lookup returns CDR1 MNHEY and CDR2 SMNVEV (reference sequence). V dropped 2 bases and J dropped 3 bases, with 13 bases sitting between them. CDR3 length equals 15 residues. The CDR3 protein is CASSLLRGPDTEAFF. In DNA, the CDR3 is TGTGCCAGCAGTTTACTGAGGGGCCCGGACACTGAAGCTTTCTTT.

The chain uses TRBV7-6 and TRBJ2-1; 8 bases agree with TRBD2. With 5 bases clipped from V and 2 bases from J, the junction kept 17 bases outside the gene matches. Looked up from germline, CDR1 is SGHVS and CDR2 is FNYEAQ. This CDR3 spans 19 amino acids. The CDR3 nucleotides are TGTGCCAGCAGCCCACCTCAACGGGAGGGCCTAGTAACCTACAATGAGCAGTTCTTC. It yields the protein CASSPPQREGLVTYNEQFF.

This chain links TRBV7-9 with TRBJ1-1; D may be TRBD1 (5 bases). CDR3 length: 15 amino acids. Germline V CDR1 and CDR2: SEHNR, FQNEAQ (reference sequence). The ends were cut back, 2 bases at V and 7 bases at J, with 17 bases in the middle. Here the CDR3 reads CASSLKGWGSDEAFF. The CDR3 DNA is TGTGCCAGCAGCTTAAAAGGATGGGGGTCTGATGAAGCTTTCTTT.

The rearrangement uses TRBV29-1 and TRBJ2-5, with a possible D match to TRBD2 (6 bases). CDR1 is SQVTM and CDR2 is ANQGSEA in the germline V gene. The CDR3 is 13 amino acids. Trimming took 6 bases from V and 7 from J, leaving 18 bases between them. The CDR3 sequence is CSVVEGWSGTQYF. In DNA form, the CDR3 reads TGCAGCGTAGTGGAGGGGTGGTCGGGGACCCAGTACTTC.